This T cell receptor (beta chain) stems from a study of T-cell reconstitution after alpha-beta-depleted transplantation in children. Preparation of the TCRbeta library involved a method that used unique molecular identifiers. TCRdb reprocessed the PCR reads with MiXCR, giving one entry per CDR3 protein. The sample has some 520,000 distinct CDR3 sequences, less than 35% seen once. This clonotype appeared a few times. This CDR3 is built from 14 residues. V shed 5 bases and J shed 7 bases, with 17 bases lying between them. The germline V gene encodes CDR1 MNHEY and CDR2 SVGEGT. This chain connects TRBV6-2 or TRBV6-3 to TRBJ2-5; D perhaps matches TRBD1 (6 bases). The sequence was collected from a human donor who donated a stem cell graft to a child with aplastic anemia. Here the sequenced sample was PBMCs from the stem cell graft donor, taken from the stem cell graft. The CDR3 sequence is CASSGQGSVGTQYF. The CDR3 region has the DNA TGTGCCAGCAGTGGCCAGGGGAGTGTTGGGACCCAGTACTTC.